Shown below are 24 T cell receptor beta chains from a single sample sequenced in a study of shared clonotypes between healthy human individuals. Some clones are missing from TCRdb's copy, which holds only in-frame ones; the method was immunoSEQ multiplex PCR. The sample gives about 490,000 clones, about 82% of which show up once; 10% to 15% is in the top ten. Sequencing was carried out using PBMCs. All receptors come from a woman aged 40 to 55 in good health. Some clones in this sample may be carry-over from other donors' samples.

The sample holds a few counts of this clone. The genes are TRBV30 and TRBJ1-1; D is unclear. CDR3 length: 12 residues. Trimming left V 0 bases short and J 4 bases short, with 6 bases between. The V gene's germline CDR1 is GTSNPN and CDR2 SVGIG (reference sequence). The CDR3 loop is CAWSVAGTEAFF. Written as DNA, the CDR3 is TGTGCCTGGAGTGTTGCGGGCACTGAAGCTTTCTTT. The whole variable domain, filled in from reference TRBV30 and TRBJ1-1, reads SQTIHQWPATLVQPVGSPLSLECTVEGTSNPNLYWYRQAAGRGLQLLFYSVGIGQISSEVPQNLSASRPQDRQFILSSKKLLLSDSGFYLCAWSVAGTEAFFGQGTRLTVV.

The rearrangement joins TRBV29-1 to TRBJ2-3, with 9 bases matching TRBD2. The germline gives CDR1 SQVTM, CDR2 ANQGSEA. The CDR3 extends over 15 amino acids. The J segment lost 4 bases and the V segment lost 6 bases, leaving 11 bases of the junction unmatched. The CDR3 nucleotides are TGCAGCGTCCTGGGGGCTAGCGGGATCGCAGATACGCAGTATTTT. The encoded protein is CSVLGASGIADTQYF.

V gene TRBV4-1 combines with J gene TRBJ2-3; D is undetermined. Per germline, CDR1 MGHRA and CDR2 YSYEKL. The CDR3 runs 14 residues. Between the trimmed V and J ends, which lost 3 bases and 6 bases, there was a span of 13 bases. In nucleotides, the CDR3 is TGCGCCAGCAGCCAGACACGATCTCAGGATACGCAGTATTTT. Encoded protein: CASSQTRSQDTQYF.

The chain uses TRBV12-5 and TRBJ1-2; 7 nucleotides match TRBD1. CDR1 and CDR2 from the germline V gene are LGHNT and FRNRAP. V dropped 0 bases and J dropped 4; count of bases not matched to a gene: 11. This CDR3 spans 17 amino acids. This CDR3 reads CASGLVTSATGTYGYTF. DNA for the CDR3: TGTGCTAGTGGTTTGGTAACTTCCGCGACAGGGACCTATGGCTACACCTTC.

This clone was seen at least ten times. The rearrangement joins TRBV7-9 to TRBJ2-7; TRBD1 is a possible D gene (6 bases). V lost 1 base and J 6 bases, leaving 10 bases between the germline ends. From germline, CDR1 is SEHNR and CDR2 FQNEAQ (reference sequence). The CDR3 has 13 amino acids. CDR3 amino acids: CASSLGQGREQYF. The CDR3 DNA is TGTGCCAGCAGCTTAGGTCAGGGGCGCGAGCAGTACTTC. Based on the CDR3 plus reference TRBV7-9 and TRBJ2-7, the full variable domain is DTGVSQNPRHKITKRGQNVTFRCDPISEHNRLYWYRQTLGQGPEFLTYFQNEAQLEKSRLLSDRFSAERPKGSFSTLEIQRTEQGDSAMYLCASSLGQGREQYFGPGTRLTVT.

This clone occurred once. This chain joins TRBV10-1 and TRBJ2-7, with TRBD2 identical over 7 bases. The CDR3 loop spans 21 amino acids. The V and J ends lost 4 bases and 0 bases, in that order; junction bases with no gene match: 24. Per germline, CDR1 WNHNN and CDR2 SYGVQD (reference sequence). The DNA for the CDR3 is TGCGCCAGCAGTGTACTAGCGTATTATAATAATACGCCAACTTGCTCCTACGAGCAGTACTTC. This encodes CASSVLAYYNNTPTCSYEQYF.

The rearrangement joins TRBV7-2 to TRBJ1-5; possibly TRBD1 for D (5 bases). Trimming pared 2 bases from V and 2 bases from J, leaving 22 bases between. The CDR3 contains 19 residues. The germline V gene has CDR1 SGHTA and CDR2 FQGNSA. The CDR3 DNA is TGTGCCAGCAGCTTAAGCCGACTCGGCGGGGCCTATGGCAATCAGCCCCAGCATTTT. It translates to CASSLSRLGGAYGNQPQHF.

CDR3 amino acids: CASSSGEVEQYF. The CDR3 DNA follows: TGTGCCAGCAGTAGCGGGGAGGTCGAGCAGTACTTC. The chain couples TRBV13 to TRBJ2-7; 8 bases are a match to TRBD2. J was trimmed by 6 bases and V by 6 bases; bases with no gene match: 4. CDR1 and CDR2 from the germline V gene are PRHDT and FYEKMQ (reference sequence). The CDR3 covers 12 residues. The complete variable domain, with remaining parts taken from reference TRBV13 and TRBJ2-7, reads AAGVIQSPRHLIKEKRETATLKCYPIPRHDTVYWYQQGPGQDPQFLISFYEKMQSDKGSIPDRFSAQQFSDYHSELNMSSLELGDSALYFCASSSGEVEQYFGPGTRLTVT.

The chain has TRBV10-3 and TRBJ2-7, with a possible D match to TRBD1 (5 bases). CDR1 and CDR2 (germline): ENHRY, SYGVKD. Trimming removed 2 bases from V and 6 bases from J, with 11 bases in between. The CDR3 is 13 amino acids. For the CDR3, the DNA is TGTGCCATCAGTGAGATACAGGACGGCGAGCAGTACTTC. Its protein product is CAISEIQDGEQYF.

A note on this clone: The junction differs from germline at one of its ends, possibly a read error. The chain uses TRBV4-1 and TRBJ1-3; no firm D call. The CDR3 loop spans 19 amino acids. The germline V gene has CDR1 MGHRA and CDR2 YSYEKL. CDR3 in amino acids: CAGSQEPPRSRGSGNTIYF. The CDR3 nucleotides are TGCGCCGGCAGCCAAGAACCCCCTCGGAGCAGAGGCTCTGGAAACACCATATATTTT.

The chain links TRBV9 to TRBJ2-7, with 7 bases aligning to TRBD2. Trimming removed 3 bases from V and 1 base from J; junction bases left unmatched: 19. The CDR3 runs to 19 residues. Germline CDR1 reads SGDLS; CDR2 reads YYNGEE. The CDR3 spells CASSAINPKRLAVSYEQYF. The CDR3 DNA sequence: TGTGCCAGCAGCGCCATTAACCCAAAGAGGCTAGCGGTTTCCTACGAGCAGTACTTC.

Points on this clone: Just one base apart from a much larger clone, this may be a read error. This chain connects TRBV5-6 to TRBJ1-1, with 8 bases identical to TRBD1. Trimming took 4 bases from V and 1 from J; bases not matched to a gene: 3. Germline V gives CDR1 SGHDT, CDR2 YYEEEE. The CDR3 length is 14 residues. The CDR3 protein is CASSAGTGNTEAFF. DNA of the CDR3: TGTGCCAGCAGCGCCGGGACAGGGAACACTGAAGCTTTCTTT.

The sample holds one count of this clone. The chain uses TRBV18 and TRBJ2-7; the match to TRBD2 covers 14 bases. The CDR3 totals 19 residues. CDR1 and CDR2 (germline): KGHSH, LQKENI. Losses at the gene ends were 3 bases for V and 8 bases for J; bases not matched to a gene: 18. CDR3 sequence: CASSPRGPQGLAGDVKQYF. The CDR3 DNA reads as TGTGCCAGCTCACCCCGCGGTCCACAGGGACTAGCGGGAGATGTCAAGCAGTACTTC.

This clone was counted only a few times. The chain couples TRBV6-4 to TRBJ2-3; a possible D gene is TRBD2 (6 bases). Trimming pared 5 bases from V and 4 bases from J, leaving 10 bases between. CDR3 length equals 13 residues. Germline lookup yields CDR1 MRHNA and CDR2 SNTAGT. The CDR3 loop reads CASSRRESDTQYF. DNA for the CDR3: TGTGCCAGCAGTCGTCGGGAGTCAGATACGCAGTATTTT.

The chain joins TRBV27 to TRBJ2-7; TRBD1 aligns across 7 bases. V lost 3 bases to trimming and J lost 0 bases; unmatched junction nucleotides: 5. The CDR3 spans 15 residues. The germline gives CDR1 MNHEY, CDR2 SMNVEV (reference sequence). For the CDR3, the DNA is TGTGCCAGCAGTTTTAGGACAGGAATCTCCTACGAGCAGTACTTC. Its translation is CASSFRTGISYEQYF.

CDR3 sequence (DNA): TGTGCCTGGAAAATAGGGGCGAACACCGGGGAGCTGTTTTTT. Translation gives CAWKIGANTGELFF. This rearrangement joins TRBV30 to TRBJ2-2; TRBD1 is a possible D gene (5 bases). The CDR3 has 14 amino acids. Trimming removed 4 bases from V and 0 bases from J, with 9 bases in between. Germline CDR1 reads GTSNPN; CDR2 reads SVGIG (reference sequence).

On this clone: The sample carries other DNA sequences with the same CDR3. The V and J genes are TRBV28 and TRBJ2-7, with 8 bases that match TRBD1. J gave up 3 bases and V 5 bases, and 6 bases lay outside the gene matches. This CDR3 contains 14 residues. The germline gives CDR1 MDHEN, CDR2 SYDVKM. CDR3 coding DNA: TGTGCCAGCAGTCTACCGGGACAGGTCTACGAGCAGTACTTC. Amino acids: CASSLPGQVYEQYF.

This clone was seen repeatedly, ten times or more. The chain carries TRBV6-1 and TRBJ1-3; 7 nucleotides line up with TRBD1. V lost 1 base, J lost 4 bases, and 4 bases stayed unmatched. The CDR3 runs 15 residues. Per the germline V gene, CDR1 is MNHNS and CDR2 is SASEGT. CDR3 DNA: TGTGCCAGCAGTGAAGTAGGGGGCTCCGGAAACACCATATATTTT. This translates into CASSEVGGSGNTIYF.

This clone occurred a few times. A read error may produce the germline difference seen at one junction end. The chain is built from TRBV19 and TRBJ1-5; 10 nucleotides line up with TRBD1. The CDR3 sequence is 18 residues long. The V gene's germline CDR1 is LNHDA and CDR2 SQIVND (reference sequence). For the CDR3, the DNA is TGTGCCAGTAGTATAGGACAGGGGGCTTGGCCTAGCGATCAGCCCCAGCATTTT. It yields the protein CASSIGQGAWPSDQPQHF.

The rearrangement joins TRBV13 to TRBJ2-5; no definite D call. The V gene lost 5 bases and the J gene lost 4 bases, with 11 bases spanning the gap. This CDR3 is 13 amino acids long. Germline V gene sequence: CDR1 PRHDT, CDR2 FYEKMQ (reference sequence). The CDR3 region has the DNA TGTGCCAGCAGCCGACTTAGTTCAGAGACCCAGTACTTC. Amino acid sequence: CASSRLSSETQYF.

The rearrangement joins TRBV4-2 to TRBJ2-3; 10 nucleotides align to TRBD2. Germline loops: CDR1 LGHNA, CDR2 YNFKEQ. The length of the CDR3 is 19 residues. With V trimmed by 1 base and J by 4 bases, 14 bases remained unmatched. The CDR3: CASSQGKLTLAGVADTQYF. In nucleotides, the CDR3 is TGTGCCAGCAGCCAAGGGAAGTTAACCCTAGCGGGAGTTGCAGATACGCAGTATTTT.

This clone was seen a single time. This chain joins TRBV5-4 and TRBJ2-2; 15 nucleotides match TRBD2. CDR1 and CDR2 from the germline V gene are SGHNT and YYREEE (reference sequence). The CDR3 is 20 amino acids. The junction had 11 bases not matched to a gene; V was cut back by 4 bases and J by 1 base. CDR3 coding DNA: TGTGCCAGCAGCCCGACCGGGACTAGCGGGAGGCCCTTGAACACCGGGGAGCTGTTTTTT. Its translation: CASSPTGTSGRPLNTGELFF.

This clone was picked up a small number of times. This chain links TRBV4-2 with TRBJ1-2; D uncertain. This CDR3 comprises 15 residues. The ends were cut back, 0 bases at V and 4 bases at J, with 12 bases in the middle. Germline assignment: CDR1 LGHNA and CDR2 YNFKEQ. CDR3 in DNA: TGTGCCAGCAGCCAAGACAATATCAGCCCCTATGGCTACACCTTC. Protein sequence: CASSQDNISPYGYTF.

The chain recombines TRBV4-3 with TRBJ1-2, with TRBD1 identical over 10 bases. V lost 0 bases and J lost 8; bases outside the gene matches: 6. The length of the CDR3 is 15 residues. The V gene's germline CDR1 is LGHNA and CDR2 YSLEER. The CDR3 DNA reads as TGCGCCAGCAGCCAAGAAGGGACAGGGGCAGGCGGCTACACCTTC. This encodes CASSQEGTGAGGYTF.